This record concerns one T cell receptor beta chain sequence. Its antigen is not known. Unique molecular identifiers were incorporated when the TCRbeta library was constructed. One entry per CDR3 protein results from TCRdb running MiXCR on the PCR reads. The sample yields about 980,000 distinct CDR3 sequences, around 30% seen once. The sample belongs to a study of T-cell reconstitution after alpha-beta-depleted transplantation in children. Study results and limitations: Hyperexpanded clones declined; after one year, newly produced T cells mostly supplied diversity. Reports say that about two months after transplant, the alpha-beta T cells came out of several hundred graft clones that had expanded. High day-60 TCRbeta diversity in some patients came from surviving recipient T cells and thymic progenitors.

The source is a boy under three years old who had a stem cell transplant for SCID, so the T cells may come from the graft donor. Material: PBMCs, mostly from graft donor cells, obtained 360 days after TCRalphabeta/CD19-depleted stem cell transplant.

CDR3 DNA sequence: TGTGCCAGCAGCCCACGCCAGCTCAGGGGGCTGTACGAGCAGTACTTC. The encoded protein is CASSPRQLRGLYEQYF. The chain couples TRBV7-6 to TRBJ2-7; 8 nucleotides line up with TRBD1. The ends lost 5 bases at V and 4 bases at J; junction bases unmatched: 13. The CDR3 runs to 16 residues. Germline-derived CDR1 and CDR2 are SGHVS and FNYEAQ. The full variable domain, in which reference TRBV7-6 and TRBJ2-7 provide the parts outside the CDR3, is GAGVSQSPRYKVTKRGQDVALRCDPISGHVSLYWYRQALGQGPEFLTYFNYEAQQDKSGLPNDRFSAERPEGSISTLTIQRTEQRDSAMYRCASSPRQLRGLYEQYFGPGTRLTVT.